The entry below gives a single T cell receptor beta chain sequence along with its context. Antigen: not known. Using immunoSEQ multiplex PCR, the repertoire was profiled, and TCRdb retains in-frame clones only, with some absent. The table has fewer than 200,000 clones, 60% to 75% seen once; the top ten hold under 11%. This entry comes from a study of shared clonotypes between healthy human individuals. About the study: There were three CD4 naive, three CD4 memory, two CD8 naive and one CD8 memory plates per donor. Findings of the study overall: The naive CD4 repertoires of several donors were compared, and 5% to 6.5% of clonotypes were shared.

Germline values: CDR1 SGHTA, CDR2 FQGTGA. V was trimmed by 5 bases and J by 5 bases, leaving 15 bases between them. The CDR3 extends over 15 amino acids. Splitting the CD4+ cells yielded a CD45RA+ naive subset and a CD45RA-negative memory subset. The chain links TRBV7-3 to TRBJ2-2; D unresolved. Sequenced input: memory CD4+ T cells sorted from blood. Noted subset: CD45RA-negative fraction. The receptor was derived from a man in his thirties or forties in good health. CDR3: CASSPQTARTGELFF. The CDR3 DNA is TGTGCCAGCAGCCCTCAGACGGCCAGGACCGGGGAGCTGTTTTTT.